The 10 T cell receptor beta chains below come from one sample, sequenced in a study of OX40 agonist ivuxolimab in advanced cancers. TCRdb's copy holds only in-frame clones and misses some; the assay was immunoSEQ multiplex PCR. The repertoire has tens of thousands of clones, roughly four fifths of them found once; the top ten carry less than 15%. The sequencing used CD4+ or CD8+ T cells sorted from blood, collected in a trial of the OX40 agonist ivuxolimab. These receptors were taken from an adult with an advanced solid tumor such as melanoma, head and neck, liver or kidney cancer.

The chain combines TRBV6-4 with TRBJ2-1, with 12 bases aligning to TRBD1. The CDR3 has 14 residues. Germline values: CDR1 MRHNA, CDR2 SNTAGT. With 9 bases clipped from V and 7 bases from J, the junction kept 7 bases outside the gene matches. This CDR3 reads CARAGQGAQNEQFF. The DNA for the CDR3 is TGTGCCAGGGCGGGACAGGGGGCGCAAAATGAGCAGTTCTTC.

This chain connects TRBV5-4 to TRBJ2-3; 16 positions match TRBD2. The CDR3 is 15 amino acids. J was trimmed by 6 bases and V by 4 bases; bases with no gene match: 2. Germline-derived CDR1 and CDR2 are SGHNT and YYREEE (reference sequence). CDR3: CASSPGLAGGDTQYF. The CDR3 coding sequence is TGTGCCAGCAGCCCGGGACTAGCGGGGGGGGATACGCAGTATTTT.

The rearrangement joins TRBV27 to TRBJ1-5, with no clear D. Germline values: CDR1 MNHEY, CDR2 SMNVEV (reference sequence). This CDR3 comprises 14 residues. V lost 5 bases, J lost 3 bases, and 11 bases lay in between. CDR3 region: CASSPIQVNQPQHF. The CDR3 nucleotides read TGTGCCAGCAGTCCTATCCAGGTCAATCAGCCCCAGCATTTT.

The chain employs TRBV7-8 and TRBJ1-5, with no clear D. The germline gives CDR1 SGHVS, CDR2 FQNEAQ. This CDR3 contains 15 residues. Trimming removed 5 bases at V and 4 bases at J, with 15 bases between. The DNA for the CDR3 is TGTGCCAGCAGCGACGGGGTTCAGAGAAATCAGCCCCAGCATTTT. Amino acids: CASSDGVQRNQPQHF. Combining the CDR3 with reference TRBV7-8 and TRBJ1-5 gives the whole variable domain GAGVSQSPRYKVAKRGQDVALRCDPISGHVSLFWYQQALGQGPEFLTYFQNEAQLDKSGLPSDRFFAERPEGSVSTLKIQRTQQEDSAVYLCASSDGVQRNQPQHFGDGTRLSIL.

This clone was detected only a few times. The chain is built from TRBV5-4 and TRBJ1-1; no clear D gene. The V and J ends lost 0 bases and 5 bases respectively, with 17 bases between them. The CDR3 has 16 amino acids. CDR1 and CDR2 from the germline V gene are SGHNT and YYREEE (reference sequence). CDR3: CASSLVGDPTFTEAFF. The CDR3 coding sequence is TGTGCCAGCAGCTTGGTTGGTGACCCCACCTTTACTGAAGCTTTCTTT.

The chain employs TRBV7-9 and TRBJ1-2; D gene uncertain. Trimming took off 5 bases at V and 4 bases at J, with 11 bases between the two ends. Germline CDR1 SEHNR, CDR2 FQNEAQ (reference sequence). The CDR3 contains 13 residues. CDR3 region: CASSEQSSYGYTF. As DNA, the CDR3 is TGTGCCAGCAGCGAACAGTCATCCTATGGCTACACCTTC.

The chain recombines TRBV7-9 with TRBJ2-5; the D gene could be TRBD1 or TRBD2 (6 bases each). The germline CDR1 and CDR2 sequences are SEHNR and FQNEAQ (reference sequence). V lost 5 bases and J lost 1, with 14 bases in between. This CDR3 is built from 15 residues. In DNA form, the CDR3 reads TGTGCCAGCAGCCAGGCAGGGGAGGCCCAAGAGACCCAGTACTTC. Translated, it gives CASSQAGEAQETQYF.

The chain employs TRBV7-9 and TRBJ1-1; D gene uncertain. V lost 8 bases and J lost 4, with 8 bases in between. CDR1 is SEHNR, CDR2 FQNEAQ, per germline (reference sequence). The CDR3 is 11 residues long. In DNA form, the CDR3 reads TGTGCCAGCGGGGAGACCACTGAAGCTTTCTTT. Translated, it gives CASGETTEAFF.

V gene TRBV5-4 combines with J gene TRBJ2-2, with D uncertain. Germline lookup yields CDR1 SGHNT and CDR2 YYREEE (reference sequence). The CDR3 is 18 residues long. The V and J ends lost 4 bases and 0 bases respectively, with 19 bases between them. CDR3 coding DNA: TGTGCCAGCAGCCAATCTCCTGGGCTACTTACGAACACCGGGGAGCTGTTTTTT. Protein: CASSQSPGLLTNTGELFF.

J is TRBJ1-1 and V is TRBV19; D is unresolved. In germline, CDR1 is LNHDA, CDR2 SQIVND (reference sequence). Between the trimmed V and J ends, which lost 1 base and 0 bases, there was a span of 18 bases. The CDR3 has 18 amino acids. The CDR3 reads CASSIGLTGRGMNTEAFF. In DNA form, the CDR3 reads TGTGCCAGTAGTATAGGACTCACGGGCCGGGGTATGAACACTGAAGCTTTCTTT.